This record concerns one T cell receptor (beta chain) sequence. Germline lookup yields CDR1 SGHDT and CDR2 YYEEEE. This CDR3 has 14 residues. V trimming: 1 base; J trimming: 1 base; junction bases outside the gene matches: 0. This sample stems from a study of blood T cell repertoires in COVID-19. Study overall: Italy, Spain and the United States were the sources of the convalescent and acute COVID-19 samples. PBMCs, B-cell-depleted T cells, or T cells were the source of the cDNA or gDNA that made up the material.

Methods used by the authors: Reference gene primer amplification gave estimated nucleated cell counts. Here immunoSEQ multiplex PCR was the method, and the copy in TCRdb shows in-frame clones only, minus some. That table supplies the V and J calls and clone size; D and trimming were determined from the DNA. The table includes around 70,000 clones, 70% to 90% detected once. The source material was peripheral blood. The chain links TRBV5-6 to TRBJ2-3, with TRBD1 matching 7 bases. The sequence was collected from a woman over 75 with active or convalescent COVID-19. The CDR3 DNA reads TGTGCCAGCAGCTTGCAGGGGGGCACAGATACGCAGTATTTT. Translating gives CASSLQGGTDTQYF.